What follows is one T cell receptor (beta chain) and its context. Its antigen is unknown. Arm-PCR with iRepertoire HTBI primers amplified the CDR3 regions for these TCR beta libraries. TCRdb ran MiXCR on the multiplex PCR reads and lists one entry per CDR3 protein. The sample includes some 300,000 distinct CDR3 sequences, 22% of them seen just once. These data are taken from a study of regulatory T cells in long-lasting Graves disease. Study-wide results and limits: TCR diversity was lower in persistent Graves' patients than in newly diagnosed ones.

V was shortened by 5 bases and J by 3 bases, with 21 bases between the two germline ends. The CDR3 contains 17 residues. Per the germline V gene, CDR1 is SEHNR and CDR2 is FQNEAQ (reference sequence). The time point here: persistent/refractory GD, antithyroid drugs over 5 years with positive TRAb. After RNA was extracted from PBMCs, the TCR library was made from it. A peripheral blood sample, 8.5 to 9 milliliters in volume, was drawn into EDTA tubes. The sample was peripheral blood mononuclear cells (PBMCs), taken when the disease was refractory, from a patient treated with antithyroid drugs. The sequence was collected from a female donor with Graves disease. This chain uses TRBV7-9 with TRBJ2-3; no clear D. The CDR3 region has the DNA TGTGCCAGCAGCCAACTGCCCTTTTTCGGTCGTACAGATACGCAGTATTTT. Translation gives CASSQLPFFGRTDTQYF.